Listed below are T cell receptor beta chains from one sample, sequenced in a study of blood T cell repertoires in COVID-19. Repertoires were generated with immunoSEQ multiplex PCR, while TCRdb's copy carries only in-frame clones and drops some. The data contain some 97,000 clones, around four fifths of them singletons. Specimen: peripheral blood. The receptors were gathered from a woman aged 70-85 years with acute or convalescent COVID-19. The CDR3 runs from the conserved cysteine through the conserved F or W. A D gene is named only where the DNA matches it firmly. Clone size, where shown, is once, few, many, or a class for clones that have expanded.

TRBV19	.	TRBD1	TRBJ1-5	TGTGCCAGTAGTATAAGACAGGGGCGATCACTTGGCAATCAGCCCCAGCATTTT	CASSIRQGRSLGNQPQHF
TRBV12-5	.	TRBD1	TRBJ2-1	TGTGCTAGTGGTTTCTCAGGGGGAAATGAGCAGTTCTTC	CASGFSGGNEQFF
TRBV5-4	once	.	TRBJ2-1	TGTGCCAGCAGCTTGCCTGGGGGGACTGGTTCTGAGCAGTTCTTC	CASSLPGGTGSEQFF
TRBV28	.	.	TRBJ1-2	TGTGCCAGCAGTCCCCTGGACGGGGTAGTTGGCTACACCTTC	CASSPLDGVVGYTF
TRBV18	.	.	TRBJ1-2	TGTGCCAGCTCGGATGGACAGCCAACTAACTATGGCTACACCTTC	CASSDGQPTNYGYTF
TRBV3-1/TRBV3-2	.	TRBD1	TRBJ1-1	TGTGCCAGCAGCCGCGGACAGGGGATAACTGAAGCTTTCTTT	CASSRGQGITEAFF
TRBV20-1	.	.	TRBJ2-2	TGCAGTGCTAGTGGGAGTGAGAACACCGGGGAGCTGTTTTTT	CSASGSENTGELFF
TRBV5-1	few	TRBD1	TRBJ1-2	TGCGCCAGCAGCTTGGGACAGGGTGCCTATGGCTACACCTTC	CASSLGQGAYGYTF
TRBV6-6	.	TRBD1	TRBJ2-2	TGTGCCAGCAGTTACTACAGGGGATTAAACACCGGGGAGCTGTTTTTT	CASSYYRGLNTGELFF
TRBV19	.	.	TRBJ1-2	TGTGCCAGTATGAGGCACGAGGCCTGGGAGGGCTACACCTTC	CASMRHEAWEGYTF
TRBV5-1	.	TRBD1	TRBJ2-1	TGCGCCAGCAGCACAGGGACAGAAATCTACGGTGAGCAGTTCTTC	CASSTGTEIYGEQFF
TRBV24-1	.	TRBD2	TRBJ2-5	TGTGCCACCAGTCCGCGGGGGGGATACCAAGAGACCCAGTACTTC	CATSPRGGYQETQYF
TRBV12-5	.	TRBD1	TRBJ2-5	TGTGCTAGTGGTTTTGGGACAGCTCAAGAGACCCAGTACTTC	CASGFGTAQETQYF
TRBV4-1	.	TRBD1	TRBJ2-4	TGCGCCAGCAGCCACTCCGGGACAGGGGCAATAGCCAAAAACATTCAGTACTTC	CASSHSGTGAIAKNIQYF
TRBV19	.	.	TRBJ1-2	TGTGCCAGTAGAGCAGGAGGGCCCTACTATGGCTACACCTTC	CASRAGGPYYGYTF
TRBV10-1	.	.	TRBJ2-6	TGCGCCAGCAGTGAGGGACAGACTCGCTACTCTGGGGCCAACGTCCTGACTTTC	CASSEGQTRYSGANVLTF
TRBV6-5	.	.	TRBJ1-5	TGTGCCAGCAGAGGGGGTAGTCAGCCCCAGCATTTT	CASRGGSQPQHF